These 6 T cell receptor beta chains were all obtained from the same sample, sequenced in a study of blood T cell repertoires in COVID-19 (dated by TCRdb to 2018 to 2020). Receptor amplification or capture employed the immunoSEQ multiplex PCR assay. TCRdb stores this immuneACCESS table with in-frame sequences only. Part of the clones is absent; in the studies checked, under half of the shortfall reflects unresolved V genes, and no reason is known for the rest. The sample yields around 160,000 clones; 88% were counted once. About 2.1% of the sample belongs to the ten largest clones. Sequences were obtained from peripheral blood. The receptors originated from a human donor in a cohort sampled during active COVID-19.

The chain combines TRBV4-3 with TRBJ1-1; 8 positions match TRBD1. The CDR3 contains 17 residues. The J segment lost 0 bases and the V segment lost 3 bases, leaving 9 bases of the junction unmatched. Germline V gene sequence: CDR1 LGHNA, CDR2 YSLEER. CDR3 bases: TGCGCCAGCAGCCACCTCGGACAGGGCCGGTTGAACACTGAAGCTTTCTTT. This codes for CASSHLGQGRLNTEAFF.

V usage is TRBV28 and J usage is TRBJ2-2; D not certain. Germline assignment: CDR1 MDHEN and CDR2 SYDVKM. The CDR3 spans 14 residues. V was trimmed by 3 bases and J by 0 bases, leaving 5 bases between them. CDR3 amino acids: CASSFPSNTGELFF. CDR3 nucleotide sequence: TGTGCCAGCAGTTTTCCATCGAACACCGGGGAGCTGTTTTTT.

The table lists this clone with a count of one. The CDR3 nucleotides are TGTGCCAGCAGCCAAGGGTCCGGGGCTAATGAAAAACTGTTTTTT. Residues: CASSQGSGANEKLFF. The rearrangement uses TRBV14 and TRBJ1-4, with D unresolved. Germline CDR1 is SGHDN and CDR2 is FVKESK. V was pared by 1 base and J by 3 bases, with 9 bases between. The CDR3 spans 15 residues.

The chain joins TRBV7-9 to TRBJ2-7, with a weak D call TRBD1 (6 bases). Germline lookup yields CDR1 SEHNR and CDR2 FQNEAQ (reference sequence). Deletions cut 5 bases from V and 3 bases from J, with 17 bases between. CDR3 size: 15 residues. The CDR3 region is CASSTAGTKFYEQYF. The DNA of the CDR3 is TGTGCCAGCAGCACCGCCGGGACAAAATTCTACGAGCAGTACTTC.

The rearrangement joins TRBV3-1 (or the pseudogene TRBV3-2) to TRBJ2-3; 9 nucleotides agree with TRBD2. In germline, CDR1 is LGHDT, CDR2 YNNKEL (reference sequence). V trimming: 4 bases; J trimming: 4 bases; junction bases outside the gene matches: 12. This CDR3 region has 17 residues. CDR3 in DNA: TGTGCCAGCAGCCCATCTTGGGGACTAGCTCAGCCAGATACGCAGTATTTT. It is translated as CASSPSWGLAQPDTQYF.

The J gene is TRBJ2-1, the V gene TRBV12-3 or TRBV12-4; D unresolved. The CDR3 has 12 amino acids. Trimming took 6 bases from V and 8 from J, leaving 11 bases between them. The DNA for the CDR3 is TGTGCCAGCAGCCTACTTAGTCATGAGCAGTTCTTC. Translated: CASSLLSHEQFF.